A selection of T cell receptor beta chains follows, all from one sample in a study of blood T cell repertoires in COVID-19. Sequenced by immunoSEQ multiplex PCR; TCRdb stores in-frame clones only, minus some. The repertoire includes about 430,000 clones, roughly 84% of them detected once, and 1.4% to 1.5% sits in the top ten. The sequenced material came from PBMCs or T cells enriched from blood (not recorded which). The receptors shown here come from a woman in her late teens or twenties who had been exposed to COVID-19. Each CDR3 is given with its conserved first and last residue. A D gene is named only where the DNA matches it firmly.

CDR3 protein: CASSSGDRVYEKLFF
V gene: TRBV6-5
D gene: TRBD1

CDR3 protein: CATSQGSSGNTIYF
V gene: TRBV19
D gene: -

CDR3 protein: CARGQRVFYGYTF
V gene: TRBV27
D gene: TRBD1

CDR3 protein: CASSPDSNSPLHF
V gene: TRBV7-3
D gene: -

CDR3 protein: CASSPPSGQGTNEQYF
V gene: TRBV18
D gene: TRBD1

CDR3 protein: CASSLVRANGGAADTQYF
V gene: TRBV7-2
D gene: TRBD2

CDR3 protein: CASSSTRWGLAGALQETQYF
V gene: TRBV28
D gene: TRBD2

CDR3 protein: CASSVGGAVPSQYF
V gene: TRBV9
D gene: -

CDR3 protein: CASSLGPTSGRAHYNEQFF
V gene: TRBV11-2
D gene: TRBD2

CDR3 protein: CASRGPGNQPQHF
V gene: TRBV28
D gene: -

CDR3 protein: CASSLGQGADTQYF
V gene: TRBV5-1
D gene: TRBD1

CDR3 protein: CASSPGTSEQYF
V gene: TRBV12-3/TRBV12-4
D gene: TRBD2

CDR3 protein: CASNPGGTGKVGGYTF
V gene: TRBV4-1
D gene: -

CDR3 protein: CASSQEARGVNYGYTF
V gene: TRBV4-3
D gene: -

CDR3 protein: CASSYTPKANYGYTF
V gene: TRBV6-5
D gene: -

CDR3 protein: CASDDRVINQPQHF
V gene: TRBV19
D gene: TRBD1

CDR3 protein: CASSFSQGYEQYF
V gene: TRBV27
D gene: -

CDR3 protein: CASSLQYSGANVLTF
V gene: TRBV7-2
D gene: -